This T cell receptor (delta chain) was recorded in a study of γδ T cells in repeated Plasmodium falciparum infection. Study details: Timepoints: baseline, immediately before selected infections, and 21 days after every infection.

This clone was recorded at least ten times. The protein that TCRdb holds for this DNA derives from a much larger clone and differs from the translated DNA at residue 3, which likely indicates a read error; the protein shown here is translated from the DNA. The CDR3 is made up of 14 amino acids. Looked up from germline, CDR1 is GEAIGNYY and CDR2 is EKD. TCRdb re-called clones from the multiplex PCR reads using CATT. The sample gives 90,000 to 95,000 delta-chain clones, approximately 0.92% of which show up once; nearly 10% is in the top ten. Gammadelta T cells were flow-sorted from PBMC into Vgamma9/Vdelta2+ and Vdelta2-negative populations for bulk analysis.

Material: gamma-delta T cells from blood. This chain joins TRDV2 and TRDJ1; weak D call: TRDD3 (5 bases). The J gene, missing from TCRdb, was assigned here through DNA to germline matching. The TCR was taken from a pool of human donors (malaria-infected and uninfected, not separated). The CDR3 bases are TGTGCCCGTGACACAGTAATGTCGGGATCTGAACTCATCTTT. Translating it yields CARDTVMSGSELIF.